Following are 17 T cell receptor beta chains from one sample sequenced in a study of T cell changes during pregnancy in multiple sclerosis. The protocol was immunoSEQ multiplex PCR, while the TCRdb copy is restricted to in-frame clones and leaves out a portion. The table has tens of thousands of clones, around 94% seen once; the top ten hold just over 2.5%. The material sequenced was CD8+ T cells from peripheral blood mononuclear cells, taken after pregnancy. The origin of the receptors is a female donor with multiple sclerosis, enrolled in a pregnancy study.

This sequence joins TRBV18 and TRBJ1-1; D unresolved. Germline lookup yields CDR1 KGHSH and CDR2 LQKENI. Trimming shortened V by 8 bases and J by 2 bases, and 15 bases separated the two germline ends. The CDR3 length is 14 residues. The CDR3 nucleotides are TGTGCCAGCCTGCCGGGAATTTCCAACACTGAAGCTTTCTTT. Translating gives CASLPGISNTEAFF.

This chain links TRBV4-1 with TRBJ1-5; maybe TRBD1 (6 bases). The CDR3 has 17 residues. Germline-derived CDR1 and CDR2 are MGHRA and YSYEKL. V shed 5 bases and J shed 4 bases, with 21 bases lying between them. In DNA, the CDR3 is TGCGCCAGCAGCTACCGGACAGAGTATCCCTTAAATCAGCCCCAGCATTTT. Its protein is CASSYRTEYPLNQPQHF.

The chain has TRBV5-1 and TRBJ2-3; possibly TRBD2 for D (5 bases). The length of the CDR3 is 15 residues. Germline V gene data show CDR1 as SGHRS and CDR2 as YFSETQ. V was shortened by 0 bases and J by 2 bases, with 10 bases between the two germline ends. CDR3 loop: CASSLEGADTDTQYF. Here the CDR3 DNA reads TGCGCCAGCAGCTTGGAGGGAGCGGACACAGATACGCAGTATTTT.

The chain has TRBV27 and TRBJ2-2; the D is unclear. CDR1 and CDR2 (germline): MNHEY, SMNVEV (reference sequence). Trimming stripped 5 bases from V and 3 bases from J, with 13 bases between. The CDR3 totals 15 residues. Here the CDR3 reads CASSPSGLDTGELFF. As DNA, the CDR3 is TGTGCCAGCAGTCCCTCGGGTCTAGACACCGGGGAGCTGTTTTTT.

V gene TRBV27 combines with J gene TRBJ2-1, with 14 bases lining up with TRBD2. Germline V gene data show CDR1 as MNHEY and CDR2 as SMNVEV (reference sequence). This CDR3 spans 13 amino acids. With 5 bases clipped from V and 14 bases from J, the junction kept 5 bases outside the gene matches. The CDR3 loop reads CASSPGLAGAEFF. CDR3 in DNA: TGTGCCAGCAGTCCGGGACTAGCGGGAGCGGAGTTCTTC.

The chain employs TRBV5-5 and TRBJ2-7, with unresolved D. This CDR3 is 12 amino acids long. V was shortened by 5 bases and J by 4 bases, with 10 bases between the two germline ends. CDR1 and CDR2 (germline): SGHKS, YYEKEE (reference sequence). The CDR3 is CASSYDNYEQYF. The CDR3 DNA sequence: TGTGCCAGCAGTTACGACAATTACGAGCAGTACTTC.

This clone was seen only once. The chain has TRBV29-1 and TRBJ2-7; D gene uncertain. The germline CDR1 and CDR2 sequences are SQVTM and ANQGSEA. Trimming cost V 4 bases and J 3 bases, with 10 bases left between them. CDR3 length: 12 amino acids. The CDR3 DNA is TGCAGCGTTGGGCCCTCAGACTACGAGCAGTACTTC. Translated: CSVGPSDYEQYF.

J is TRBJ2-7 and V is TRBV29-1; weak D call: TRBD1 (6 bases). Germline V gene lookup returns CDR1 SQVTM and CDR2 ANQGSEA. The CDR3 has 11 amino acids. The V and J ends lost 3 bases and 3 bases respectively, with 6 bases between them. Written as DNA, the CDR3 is TGCAGCGTTGACAGGGGCTACGAGCAGTACTTC. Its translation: CSVDRGYEQYF.

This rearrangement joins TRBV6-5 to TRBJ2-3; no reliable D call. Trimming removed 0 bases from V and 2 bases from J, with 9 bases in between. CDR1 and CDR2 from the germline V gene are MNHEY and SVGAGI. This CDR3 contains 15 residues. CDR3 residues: CASSYSRYFTDTQYF. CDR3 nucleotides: TGTGCCAGCAGTTACTCCCGCTACTTCACAGATACGCAGTATTTT.

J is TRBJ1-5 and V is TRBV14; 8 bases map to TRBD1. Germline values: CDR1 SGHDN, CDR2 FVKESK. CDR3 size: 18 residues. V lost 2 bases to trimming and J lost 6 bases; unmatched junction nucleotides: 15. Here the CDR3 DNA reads TGTGCCAGCAGCCAATGGGGGACAGGCCCGCTGATCCCTCAGCCCCAGCATTTT. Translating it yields CASSQWGTGPLIPQPQHF.

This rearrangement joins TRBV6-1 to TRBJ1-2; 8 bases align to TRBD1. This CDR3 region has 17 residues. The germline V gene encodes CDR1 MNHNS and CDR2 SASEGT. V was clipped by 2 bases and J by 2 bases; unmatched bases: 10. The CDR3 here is CASSEMVWDRTNYGYTF. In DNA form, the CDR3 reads TGTGCCAGCAGTGAAATGGTGTGGGACAGGACCAACTATGGCTACACCTTC.

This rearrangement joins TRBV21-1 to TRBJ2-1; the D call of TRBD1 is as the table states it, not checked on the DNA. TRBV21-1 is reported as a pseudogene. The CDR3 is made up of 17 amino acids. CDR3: CASSKVPPGQGWNEQFF. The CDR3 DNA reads TGTGCCAGCAGCAAAGTCCCCCCCGGACAGGGGTGGAATGAGCAGTTCTTC.

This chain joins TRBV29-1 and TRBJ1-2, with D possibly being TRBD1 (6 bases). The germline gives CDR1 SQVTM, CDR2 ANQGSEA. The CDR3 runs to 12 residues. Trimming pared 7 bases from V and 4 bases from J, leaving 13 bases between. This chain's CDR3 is CSASDRFYGYTF. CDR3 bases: TGCAGCGCCTCCGACAGGTTCTATGGCTACACCTTC.

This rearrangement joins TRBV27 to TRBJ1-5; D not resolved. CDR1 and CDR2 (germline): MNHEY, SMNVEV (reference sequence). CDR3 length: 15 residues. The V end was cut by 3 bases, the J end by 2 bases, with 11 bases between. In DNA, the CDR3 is TGTGCCAGCAGTTTGCGAGGGTCCGGCAATCAGCCCCAGCATTTT. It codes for CASSLRGSGNQPQHF.

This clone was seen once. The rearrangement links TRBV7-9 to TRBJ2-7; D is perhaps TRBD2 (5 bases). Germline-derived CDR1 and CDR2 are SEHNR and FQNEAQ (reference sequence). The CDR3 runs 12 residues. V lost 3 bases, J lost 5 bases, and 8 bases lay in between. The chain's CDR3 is CASSFLGDEQYF. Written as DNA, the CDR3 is TGTGCCAGCAGCTTTCTCGGGGACGAGCAGTACTTC.

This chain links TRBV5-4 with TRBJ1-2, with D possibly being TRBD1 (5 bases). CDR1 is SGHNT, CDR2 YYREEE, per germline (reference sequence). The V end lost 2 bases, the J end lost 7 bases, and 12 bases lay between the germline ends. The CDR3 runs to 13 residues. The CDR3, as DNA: TGTGCCAGCAGCTTCAAGGCAGGGTTTGGCTACACCTTC. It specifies CASSFKAGFGYTF.

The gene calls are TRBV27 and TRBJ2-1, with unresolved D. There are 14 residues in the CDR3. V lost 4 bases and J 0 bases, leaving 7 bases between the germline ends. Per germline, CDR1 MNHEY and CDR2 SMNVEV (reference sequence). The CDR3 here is CASSSESSYNEQFF. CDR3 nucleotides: TGTGCCAGCAGTTCGGAGAGCTCCTACAATGAGCAGTTCTTC.